The clone carrying this T cell receptor beta chain was counted only a few times. These data originate in a study of blood T cell repertoires in COVID-19. Turning to the study itself: In each case, the material was cDNA or gDNA derived from T cells, B-cell-depleted T cells, or PBMCs.

CDR1 is LGHNA, CDR2 YNFKEQ, per germline. With 5 bases removed from V and 6 bases from J, the gap between germline ends came to 16 bases. This CDR3 spans 14 amino acids. Original handling: Reference gene primers were amplified, and this amplification served to estimate nucleated cell counts. This table comes from immunoSEQ multiplex PCR, and its TCRdb copy is limited to in-frame clones, with some not included. V and J calls and clone size are those listed in that table; D and trimming were worked out from the DNA. The profile covers 300,000 to 500,000 clones, with approximately 85% appearing a single time and 2% to 2.5% taken by the ten largest.

Sequencing was carried out using PBMCs or T cells enriched from blood (not recorded which). The receptor was derived from a woman aged 40 to 50 with acute COVID-19. V is TRBV4-2 and J is TRBJ1-1, with D hard to call. The CDR3 here is CASSLGRTRAEAFF. The CDR3 nucleotides are TGTGCCAGCAGCTTGGGCAGGACGAGGGCTGAAGCTTTCTTT.